The source of this TCR beta chain is a study of T cell responses to AZD1222 COVID-19 vaccine. General study results and limits: Baseline seropositives among AZD1222 recipients totaled only six. Two doses of AZD1222 preceded a rise in Spike-specific TCR breadth and depth. White British donors predominated, females outnumbered males, and clonal diversity was possibly underestimated.

Trimming pared 6 bases from V and 4 bases from J, leaving 11 bases between. The CDR3 has 13 residues. Germline V gene data show CDR1 as MNHEY and CDR2 as SVGAGI. This table comes from immunoSEQ multiplex PCR, and its TCRdb copy is limited to in-frame clones, with some not included. The profile shows about 25,000 clones, around 87% of them singletons. A word on this clone: Antigen unknown.

The chain links TRBV6-5 to TRBJ2-3, with a possible D match to TRBD2 (5 bases). The clonotype originates from an adult who received the AZD1222 COVID-19 vaccine. The specimen was peripheral blood, collected 28 days after the second AZD1222 dose. For the CDR3, the DNA is TGTGCCAGCAGGGCACTAGGACCAGATACGCAGTATTTT. Its protein is CASRALGPDTQYF.